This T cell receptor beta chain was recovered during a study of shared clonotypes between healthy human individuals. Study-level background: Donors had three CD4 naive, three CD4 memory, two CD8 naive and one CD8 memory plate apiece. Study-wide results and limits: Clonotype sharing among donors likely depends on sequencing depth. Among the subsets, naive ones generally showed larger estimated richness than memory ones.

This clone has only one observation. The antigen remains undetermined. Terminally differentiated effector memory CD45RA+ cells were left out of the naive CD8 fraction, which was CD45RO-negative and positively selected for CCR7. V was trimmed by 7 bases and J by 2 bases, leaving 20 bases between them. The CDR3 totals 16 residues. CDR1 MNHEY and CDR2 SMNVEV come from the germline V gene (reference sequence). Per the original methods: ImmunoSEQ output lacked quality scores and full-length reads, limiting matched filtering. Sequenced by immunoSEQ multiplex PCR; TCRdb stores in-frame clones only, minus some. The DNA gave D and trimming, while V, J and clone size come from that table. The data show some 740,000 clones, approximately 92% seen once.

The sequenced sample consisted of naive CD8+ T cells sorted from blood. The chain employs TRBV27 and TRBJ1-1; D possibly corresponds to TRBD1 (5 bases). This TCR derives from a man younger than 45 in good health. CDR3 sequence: CASTHLGTLGNTEAFF. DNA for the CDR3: TGTGCCAGCACTCACTTAGGGACGCTGGGTAACACTGAAGCTTTCTTT.